The sequence of this TCR beta chain was determined in a study of blood T cell repertoires in COVID-19. Overall study context: The origin of the acute and convalescent COVID-19 samples was the United States, Italy and Spain. T cells, B-cell-depleted T cells, or PBMCs supplied cDNA or gDNA.

This CDR3 is 16 amino acids long. Germline-derived CDR1 and CDR2 are SEHNR and FQNEAQ (reference sequence). The ends lost 0 bases at V and 1 base at J; junction bases unmatched: 6. Original data processing: Amplifying reference gene primers gave estimates of nucleated cell counts. Profiled with immunoSEQ multiplex PCR; TCRdb holds only in-frame clones, not every one. V and J calls and clone size are as listed in that table; D and trimming were resolved from the DNA. This table has 250,000 or so clones, 90% appearing once. Enrollment of patients from Seattle took place during active infection, with longitudinal follow-up.

Sequencing was done on a sample of peripheral blood. This clonotype was obtained from a woman aged 55-69 years with COVID-19, enrolled during active disease. V is TRBV7-9 and J is TRBJ2-7; 7 bases fit TRBD2. The CDR3 sequence is CASSLAGRGFSYEQYF. The CDR3 DNA is TGTGCCAGCAGCTTAGCGGGGAGGGGATTTTCCTACGAGCAGTACTTC.